The 32 T cell receptor beta chains presented below share a single source sample, sequenced in a study of T cells in Graves' hyperthyroidism and ophthalmopathy (dated by TCRdb to about 2019). Library prep was done by multiplex PCR. The run used an Illumina HiSeq 2000. The TCR beta CDR3 regions were amplified from RNA transcripts. For the first round of RT-PCR on the TCR CDR3, the HTBI primer set was used together with the Qiagen OneStep RT-PCR kit. The public reads were reanalyzed by TCRdb: fastp trimming at Q25, MiXCR alignment, in-frame beta chains only. Identical CDR3 proteins give one entry, which carries the most common genes and DNA. A total of hundreds of thousands of distinct CDR3 sequences appear in this sample, under 20% of them only once. Approximately 3.8% of the sample belongs to the ten largest clones. What was sequenced was blood. These receptors all stem from a woman in her twenties or thirties with Graves' hyperthyroidism.

This clonotype was seen at least ten times. The CDR3 protein is CASSLAAGGLDTQYF. The DNA for the CDR3 is TGTGCCAGCAGCTTAGCAGCGGGGGGGTTGGATACGCAGTATTTT. The chain combines TRBV7-2 with TRBJ2-3; 10 positions match TRBD2. The germline CDR1 and CDR2 sequences are SGHTA and FQGNSA. J lost 6 bases, V lost 0 bases, and 3 bases had no gene match. CDR3 size: 15 residues.

This clonotype was found many times. The CDR3 loop is CASSSGTGLRTDTQYF. The CDR3 bases are TGTGCCAGCAGCTCGGGGACGGGACTCCGCACAGATACGCAGTATTTT. The chain recombines TRBV7-2 with TRBJ2-3, with D maybe TRBD2 (6 bases). CDR1 is SGHTA and CDR2 is FQGNSA in the germline V gene. The germline V and J ends were trimmed by 4 bases and 1 base, with 15 bases remaining between them. CDR3 length: 16 amino acids. Complete variable domain (other parts from reference TRBV7-2 and TRBJ2-3): GAGVSQSPSNKVTEKGKDVELRCDPISGHTALYWYRQSLGQGLEFLIYFQGNSAPDKSGLPSDRFSAERTGGSVSTLTIQRTQQEDSAVYLCASSSGTGLRTDTQYFGPGTRLTVL.

This clonotype occurred a few times. The gene calls are TRBV7-4 and TRBJ2-5, with 8 bases that match TRBD2. Trimming took 1 base from V and 5 from J; bases not matched to a gene: 9. CDR3 size: 16 residues. Germline CDR1 is SGHVT and CDR2 is SQSDAQ. This CDR3 is CASSLGTSRDTETQYF. The CDR3 bases are TGTGCCAGCAGCTTAGGGACTAGCAGGGATACGGAGACCCAGTACTTC.

This chain connects TRBV19 to TRBJ1-1; a possible D gene is TRBD1 (6 bases). Germline V gene data show CDR1 as LNHDA and CDR2 as SQIVND (reference sequence). The CDR3 is made up of 15 amino acids. V lost 5 bases to trimming and J lost 3 bases, with 16 bases between them. CDR3 nucleotide sequence: TGTGCCAGTAGTTCCCGGACAGCCGGGGACACTGAAGCTTTCTTT. This translates into CASSSRTAGDTEAFF.

This clonotype showed up many times. The chain uses TRBV11-3 and TRBJ2-1; 7 nucleotides align to TRBD1. This CDR3 comprises 15 residues. Germline CDR1 and CDR2: SGHNT and YENEEA. The junction had 9 bases not matched to a gene; V was cut back by 7 bases and J by 3 bases. CDR3 bases: TGTGCCAGCACCGCTAGTAGGACAGGCTACAATGAGCAGTTCTTC. This encodes CASTASRTGYNEQFF.

This clonotype was observed at least ten times. V usage is TRBV5-1 and J usage is TRBJ2-2; 12 bases map to TRBD2. CDR3 length: 17 residues. Germline V gene data show CDR1 as SGHRS and CDR2 as YFSETQ. With V trimmed by 4 bases and J by 4 bases, 8 bases remained unmatched. CDR3 nucleotides: TGCGCCAGCAGCACCCTAGCGGGAGGGCCTAGCACCGGGGAGCTGTTTTTT. The encoded protein is CASSTLAGGPSTGELFF.

This clonotype was recorded many times. Germline and junction disagree at one end, which may indicate a read error. The V and J genes are TRBV7-7 and TRBJ2-1, with D perhaps matching TRBD2 (5 bases). CDR1 and CDR2 (germline): SSHAT, FNYEAQ (reference sequence). The CDR3 covers 13 residues. The DNA of the CDR3 is TGTGCTAGCAGCCCACTAGGATACGATGAGCAGTTCTTC. This sequence encodes CASSPLGYDEQFF.

The chain uses TRBV6-1 and TRBJ2-2; 12 bases are a match to TRBD2. Germline assignment: CDR1 MNHNS and CDR2 SASEGT. The CDR3 has 16 amino acids. With 5 bases clipped from V and 6 bases from J, the junction kept 7 bases outside the gene matches. The CDR3 DNA reads as TGTGCCAGCAGTCCCCTAGCGGGAGGGCCTCCCGGGGAGCTGTTTTTT. Encoded protein: CASSPLAGGPPGELFF.

V usage is TRBV5-1 and J usage is TRBJ2-2, with 8 bases that match TRBD1. V lost 3 bases and J lost 0; bases outside the gene matches: 1. CDR1 and CDR2 (germline): SGHRS, YFSETQ. CDR3 length: 15 amino acids. CDR3 region: CASSSGQANTGELFF. CDR3 coding DNA: TGCGCCAGCAGCTCGGGACAGGCGAACACCGGGGAGCTGTTTTTT. Looking up the rest from reference TRBV5-1 and TRBJ2-2 gives the full variable domain: KAGVTQTPRYLIKTRGQQVTLSCSPISGHRSVSWYQQTPGQGLQFLFEYFSETQRNKGNFPGRFSGRQFSNSRSEMNVSTLELGDSALYLCASSSGQANTGELFFGEGSRLTVL.

Ten or more counts support this clonotype. This chain joins TRBV9 and TRBJ2-5; 10 nucleotides align to TRBD2. Germline assignment: CDR1 SGDLS and CDR2 YYNGEE. V shed 0 bases, J shed 4 bases, and the junction held 6 bases outside the gene matches. The CDR3 sequence is 16 residues long. The CDR3: CASSVGGAGGRETQYF. CDR3 in DNA: TGTGCCAGCAGCGTAGGCGGAGCGGGAGGGAGAGAGACCCAGTACTTC.

This clonotype was found many times. The chain employs TRBV7-9 and TRBJ2-3; TRBD2 agrees at 14 bases. The CDR3 has 18 residues. The V segment lost 1 base and the J segment 1 base; nucleotides outside the gene matches: 4. From germline, CDR1 is SEHNR and CDR2 FQNEAQ (reference sequence). CDR3 sequence reads: CASSLGLAGGRGTDTQYF. DNA for the CDR3: TGTGCCAGCAGCTTAGGACTAGCGGGAGGGCGCGGCACAGATACGCAGTATTTT.

This clonotype was recorded at least ten times. CDR3 nucleotides: TGTGCCAGCAGCATAAGCGGGAGTCTTGGGACAGATACGCAGTATTTT. Encoded protein: CASSISGSLGTDTQYF. This sequence joins TRBV7-2 and TRBJ2-3; 8 bases are a match to TRBD2. Germline assignment: CDR1 SGHTA and CDR2 FQGNSA. This CDR3 is built from 16 residues. J lost 3 bases, V lost 5 bases, and 10 bases had no gene match.

This clonotype was recorded a few times. This chain connects TRBV20-1 to TRBJ1-6; D unresolved. This CDR3 contains 13 residues. Trimming removed 4 bases at V and 4 bases at J, with 8 bases between. Germline V CDR1 and CDR2: DFQATT, SNEGSKA (reference sequence). The CDR3 is CSANTGYNSPLHF. CDR3 bases: TGCAGTGCTAATACGGGGTATAATTCACCCCTCCACTTT.

The CDR3 region is CAAIVTGELFF. The DNA for the CDR3 is TGTGCCGCTATAGTGACCGGGGAGCTGTTTTTT. The V and J genes are TRBV2 and TRBJ2-2; D gene ambiguous. Trimming pared 11 bases from V and 5 bases from J, leaving 9 bases between. The CDR3 consists of 11 residues. Germline-derived CDR1 and CDR2 are SNHLY and FYNNEI.

The table lists this clonotype with a few counts. CDR3 coding DNA: TGTGCCAGCAGCTTGAACCCGACTAGCGGGAGCTACGAGCAGTACTTC. Translated: CASSLNPTSGSYEQYF. The chain links TRBV5-5 to TRBJ2-7; TRBD2 matches at 12 bases. The CDR3 runs 16 residues. CDR1 is SGHKS, CDR2 YYEKEE, per germline (reference sequence). Trimming at V came to 1 base and at J to 3 bases, leaving 5 bases not matched to a gene. The full variable domain, rest sourced from reference TRBV5-5 and TRBJ2-7, is DAGVTQSPTHLIKTRGQQVTLRCSPISGHKSVSWYQQVLGQGPQFIFQYYEKEERGRGNFPDRFSARQFPNYSSELNVNALLLGDSALYLCASSLNPTSGSYEQYFGPGTRLTVT.

This clonotype was counted between two and nine times. The rearrangement uses TRBV6-2 or TRBV6-3 and TRBJ1-1, with D unresolved. Germline assignment: CDR1 MNHEY and CDR2 SVGEGT. The germline V and J ends were trimmed by 7 bases and 8 bases, with 17 bases remaining between them. This CDR3 comprises 13 residues. This CDR3 is CASKVRRTLEAFF. The DNA for the CDR3 is TGTGCCAGCAAAGTCAGGAGGACCCTCGAAGCTTTCTTT.

This clonotype was seen at least ten times. The CDR3 reads CASSQVMTSGTGELFF. In nucleotides, the CDR3 is TGTGCCAGCAGCCAAGTTATGACTAGCGGAACCGGGGAGCTGTTTTTT. This chain uses TRBV3-1 with TRBJ2-2; 9 bases match TRBD2. Trimming at V came to 1 base and at J to 5 bases, leaving 5 bases not matched to a gene. The CDR3 is made up of 16 amino acids. Germline CDR1 LGHDT, CDR2 YNNKEL (reference sequence).

This sequence joins TRBV4-1 and TRBJ2-7; D perhaps matches TRBD1 (6 bases). The germline V and J ends were trimmed by 0 bases and 3 bases, with 9 bases remaining between them. This CDR3 is built from 14 residues. In germline, CDR1 is MGHRA, CDR2 YSYEKL. CDR3 DNA: TGCGCCAGCAGCCAAGATGCACAGGGCTACGAGCAGTACTTC. This sequence encodes CASSQDAQGYEQYF.

This sequence joins TRBV7-2 and TRBJ1-1; TRBD1 matches 10 bases. Germline trimming cut 5 bases from V and 7 bases from J; bases unmatched to any gene: 7. Germline V lookup: CDR1 SGHTA, CDR2 FQGNSA. The length of the CDR3 is 14 residues. CDR3 protein: CASSPRTGGIEAFF. CDR3 sequence (DNA): TGTGCCAGCAGCCCGAGGACAGGGGGTATTGAAGCTTTCTTT. The full variable domain, its missing parts supplied by reference TRBV7-2 and TRBJ1-1, is GAGVSQSPSNKVTEKGKDVELRCDPISGHTALYWYRQSLGQGLEFLIYFQGNSAPDKSGLPSDRFSAERTGGSVSTLTIQRTQQEDSAVYLCASSPRTGGIEAFFGQGTRLTVV.

This chain uses TRBV7-2 with TRBJ2-1; D is unresolved. Between the trimmed V and J ends, which lost 5 bases and 15 bases, there was a span of 20 bases. Germline V CDR1 and CDR2: SGHTA, FQGNSA. This CDR3 comprises 13 residues. This CDR3 is CASSVTFQSQWFF. The CDR3 DNA follows: TGTGCCAGCAGCGTTACGTTCCAGTCCCAGTGGTTCTTC. Combining the CDR3 with reference TRBV7-2 and TRBJ2-1 gives the whole variable domain GAGVSQSPSNKVTEKGKDVELRCDPISGHTALYWYRQSLGQGLEFLIYFQGNSAPDKSGLPSDRFSAERTGGSVSTLTIQRTQQEDSAVYLCASSVTFQSQWFFGPGTRLTVL.

This clonotype was observed a few times. This chain joins TRBV5-1 and TRBJ2-1, with 10 nucleotides matching TRBD2. V lost 1 base, J lost 5 bases, and 3 bases stayed unmatched. There are 15 residues in the CDR3. The germline V gene has CDR1 SGHRS and CDR2 YFSETQ. The CDR3 DNA reads as TGCGCCAGCAGCTTGATGCTAGCGGGAGACAATGAGCAGTTCTTC. This gives the protein CASSLMLAGDNEQFF.

The chain has TRBV6-2 or TRBV6-3 and TRBJ1-1, with 7 positions matching TRBD1. CDR1 MNHEY and CDR2 SVGEGT come from the germline V gene. The trim removed 7 bases at V and 5 bases at J, leaving 7 bases unmatched. The CDR3 extends over 13 amino acids. CDR3 loop: CASKTGLETEAFF. The CDR3 DNA follows: TGTGCCAGCAAGACAGGGTTGGAAACTGAAGCTTTCTTT.

This clonotype has a count of ten or more. CDR3 in amino acids: CASSLFSGGYEQYF. The CDR3 coding sequence is TGTGCCAGCAGTCTGTTCAGCGGGGGCTACGAGCAGTACTTC. The rearrangement joins TRBV28 to TRBJ2-7; 8 nucleotides match TRBD2. The CDR3 contains 14 residues. Germline CDR1 is MDHEN and CDR2 is SYDVKM. Losses at the gene ends were 5 bases for V and 3 bases for J; bases not matched to a gene: 6.

The chain carries TRBV12-3 or TRBV12-4 and TRBJ1-3, with D uncertain. This CDR3 region has 13 residues. Trimming stripped 4 bases from V and 9 bases from J, with 13 bases between. The CDR3 reads CASSYSTVGTIYF. The CDR3 DNA reads as TGTGCCAGCAGTTACTCGACGGTCGGCACCATATATTTT.

V is TRBV20-1 and J is TRBJ1-1, with TRBD1 matching 10 bases. Germline V gene data show CDR1 as DFQATT and CDR2 as SNEGSKA (reference sequence). The CDR3 length is 12 residues. Germline trimming cut 7 bases from V and 4 bases from J; bases unmatched to any gene: 3. CDR3 sequence: CSGQGASTEAFF. CDR3 bases: TGCAGTGGACAGGGGGCGAGCACTGAAGCTTTCTTT.

This clonotype was seen at least ten times. The rearrangement joins TRBV6-1 to TRBJ1-1; weak D call: TRBD1 (5 bases). In germline, CDR1 is MNHNS, CDR2 SASEGT. Trimming took off 6 bases at V and 0 bases at J, with 14 bases between the two ends. The CDR3 extends over 15 amino acids. The CDR3 DNA reads TGTGCCAGCAGCTACAAATCGGGGGTGAACACTGAAGCTTTCTTT. Its translation: CASSYKSGVNTEAFF.

The J gene is TRBJ2-3, the V gene TRBV20-1; 10 bases fit TRBD2. Per germline, CDR1 DFQATT and CDR2 SNEGSKA (reference sequence). The CDR3 loop spans 17 amino acids. J lost 4 bases, V lost 0 bases, and 10 bases had no gene match. CDR3 residues: CSARDSASGSAPDTQYF. In nucleotides, the CDR3 is TGCAGTGCTAGAGATAGTGCTAGCGGGAGTGCCCCAGATACGCAGTATTTT.

This clonotype occurred many times. J is TRBJ2-1 and V is TRBV29-1, with 8 bases fitting TRBD2. Trimming removed 2 bases from V and 0 bases from J; junction bases left unmatched: 9. There are 17 residues in the CDR3. CDR1 and CDR2 from the germline V gene are SQVTM and ANQGSEA. CDR3 in amino acids: CSVEKRGSGDSYNEQFF. The CDR3 coding sequence is TGCAGCGTTGAAAAAAGGGGTAGCGGGGACTCCTACAATGAGCAGTTCTTC.

This clonotype was observed a handful of times. The gene calls are TRBV30 and TRBJ1-5; D is unresolved. CDR1 and CDR2 from the germline V gene are GTSNPN and SVGIG (reference sequence). V was trimmed by 1 base and J by 6 bases, leaving 13 bases between them. The CDR3 is made up of 14 amino acids. CDR3 sequence (DNA): TGTGCCTGGAGTGCCGGGTTGGGCACTCAGCCCCAGCATTTT. It encodes CAWSAGLGTQPQHF.

This clonotype was detected only a few times. The rearrangement joins TRBV7-9 to TRBJ1-1; no clear D gene. The CDR3 contains 14 residues. Germline CDR1 is SEHNR and CDR2 is FQNEAQ (reference sequence). V dropped 6 bases and J dropped 0 bases, with 11 bases sitting between them. DNA for the CDR3: TGTGCCAGCAGAGACGGTGGCCTGAACACTGAAGCTTTCTTT. It is translated as CASRDGGLNTEAFF.

Ten or more counts support this clonotype. The V call is TRBV11-3, the J call TRBJ1-1; D is unclear. The germline gives CDR1 SGHNT, CDR2 YENEEA. The CDR3 is made up of 14 amino acids. The germline V and J ends were trimmed by 5 bases and 1 base, with 11 bases remaining between them. The CDR3 region has the DNA TGTGCCAGCAGCCTTGGCGCAACGAACACTGAAGCTTTCTTT. This codes for CASSLGATNTEAFF.

This clonotype is a singleton in its sample. This likely comes from a read error, as the CDR3 has no conserved phenylalanine or tryptophan at its end. The chain employs TRBV7-2 and TRBJ1-2; no reliable D call. CDR3 size: 13 residues. V was pared by 4 bases and J by 5 bases, with 11 bases between. In germline, CDR1 is SGHTA, CDR2 FQGNSA. This chain's CDR3 is CASSSNEIYGYTL. The CDR3 bases are TGTGCCAGCAGCTCTAATGAAATATATGGCTACACCTTG.